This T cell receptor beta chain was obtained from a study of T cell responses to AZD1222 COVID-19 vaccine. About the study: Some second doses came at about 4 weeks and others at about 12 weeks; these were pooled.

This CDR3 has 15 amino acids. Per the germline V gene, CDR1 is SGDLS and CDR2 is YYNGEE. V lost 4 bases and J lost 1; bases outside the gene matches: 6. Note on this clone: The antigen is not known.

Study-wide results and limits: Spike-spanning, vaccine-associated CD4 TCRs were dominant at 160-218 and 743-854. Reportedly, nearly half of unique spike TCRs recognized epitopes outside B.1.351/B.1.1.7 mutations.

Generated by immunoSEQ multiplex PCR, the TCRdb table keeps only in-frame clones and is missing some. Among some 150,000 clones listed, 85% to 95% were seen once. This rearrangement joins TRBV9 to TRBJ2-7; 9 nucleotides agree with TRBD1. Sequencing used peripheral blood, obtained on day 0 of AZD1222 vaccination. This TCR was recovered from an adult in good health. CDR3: CASSLGQGGSYEQYF. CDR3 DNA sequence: TGTGCCAGCAGCTTGGGACAGGGTGGGTCCTACGAGCAGTACTTC.